The sequence of this T cell receptor beta chain was determined in a study of post-analysis software for immune sequencing data. Study context: Recorded subtypes: relapsing-remitting, secondary progressive, progressive-relapsing; some patients unannotated.

The CDR3 sequence is 15 residues long. The germline CDR1 and CDR2 sequences are KGHDR and SFDVKD. As regards this clonotype: Its target is not known.

Libraries were made from TCR beta cDNA, and they carried unique molecular identifiers. Each CDR3 protein is one row after TCRdb ran MiXCR on the PCR reads. The data hold about 770,000 distinct CDR3 sequences, with 35% to 55% observed a single time. Study outcomes and limitations: Batch-mates among the samples co-clustered strongly by F measure. Relative to controls, patients with multiple sclerosis showed significantly lower normalized Chao1 diversity. Controls showed lower frequencies than patients for roughly five TRBV segments, and TRBV5-6, TRBV5-1 and TRBV20-1 were among these.

The chain combines TRBV24-1 with TRBJ2-7; D possibly corresponds to TRBD2 (5 bases). The last part of the DNA fits TRBJ2-5 better; the J call may be wrong. The clonotype originates from a girl aged 5-17 years with multiple sclerosis. The specimen sequenced was blood. The CDR3 DNA sequence: TGTGCCACCAGTGAACCTCTAGGAGGTGTGGAGACCCAGTACTTC. It yields the protein CATSEPLGGVETQYF.